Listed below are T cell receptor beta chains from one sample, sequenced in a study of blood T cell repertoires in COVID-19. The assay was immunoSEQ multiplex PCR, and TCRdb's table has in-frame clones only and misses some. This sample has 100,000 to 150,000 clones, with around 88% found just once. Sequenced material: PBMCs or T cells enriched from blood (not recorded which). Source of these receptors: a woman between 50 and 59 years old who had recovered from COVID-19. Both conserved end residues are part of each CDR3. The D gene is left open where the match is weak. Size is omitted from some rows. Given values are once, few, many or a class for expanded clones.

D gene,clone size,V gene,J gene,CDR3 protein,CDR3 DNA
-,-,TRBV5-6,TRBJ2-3,CASSLARETDTQYF,TGTGCCAGCAGCTTGGCTCGGGAAACAGATACGCAGTATTTT
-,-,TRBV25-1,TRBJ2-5,CATQTGETQYF,TGTGCCACCCAGACTGGGGAGACCCAGTACTTC
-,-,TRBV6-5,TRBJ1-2,CASSLYQTANYGYTF,TGTGCCAGCAGTCTCTACCAAACAGCTAACTATGGCTACACCTTC
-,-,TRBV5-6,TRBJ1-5,CASSLRPGSGSNQPQHF,TGTGCCAGCAGCTTGCGCCCCGGTTCAGGGAGCAATCAGCCCCAGCATTTT
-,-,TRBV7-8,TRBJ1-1,CASSPSRMNTEAFF,TGTGCCAGCAGTCCAAGCCGCATGAACACTGAAGCTTTCTTT
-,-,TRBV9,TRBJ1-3,CASNTPGTGNTIYF,TGTGCCAGCAACACACCAGGAACTGGAAACACCATATATTTT
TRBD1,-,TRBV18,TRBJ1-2,CASSPPGQGSFGGYTF,TGTGCCAGCTCACCCCCGGGACAGGGTAGTTTTGGTGGCTACACCTTC
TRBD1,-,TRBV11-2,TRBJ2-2,CASRAPGTVNTGELFF,TGTGCCAGCAGGGCGCCCGGGACAGTGAACACCGGGGAGCTGTTTTTT
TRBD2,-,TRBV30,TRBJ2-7,CALSQGGPYEQYF,TGTGCCCTATCGCAGGGAGGGCCCTACGAGCAGTACTTC
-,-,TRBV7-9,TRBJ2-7,CASSHRVLTYEQYF,TGTGCCAGCAGCCACCGGGTCTTAACCTACGAGCAGTACTTC
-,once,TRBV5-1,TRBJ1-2,CASSLQGDYGYTF,TGCGCCAGCAGCTTGCAAGGGGACTATGGCTACACCTTC
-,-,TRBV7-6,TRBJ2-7,CASSFSTSLNHEQYF,TGTGCCAGCAGCTTTTCAACATCTCTTAACCACGAGCAGTACTTC
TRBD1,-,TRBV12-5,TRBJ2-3,CASGRGTGTDTQYF,TGTGCTAGTGGACGTGGGACAGGCACAGATACGCAGTATTTT
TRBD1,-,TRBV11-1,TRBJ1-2,CASSPTGSYGYTF,TGTGCCAGCAGCCCGACAGGGTCATATGGCTACACCTTC
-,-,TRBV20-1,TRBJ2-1,CSASWTTTYNEQFF,TGCAGTGCTAGTTGGACTACCACCTACAATGAGCAGTTCTTC
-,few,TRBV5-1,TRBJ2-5,CASSLLPQETQYF,TGCGCCAGCAGCTTGCTCCCTCAAGAGACCCAGTACTTC
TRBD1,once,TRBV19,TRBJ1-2,CASSPPGQGALEYGYTF,TGTGCCAGTAGTCCGCCGGGACAGGGGGCTTTGGAGTATGGCTACACCTTC
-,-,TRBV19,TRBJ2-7,CASSLSIAKSYEQYF,TGTGCCAGTAGTCTATCAATTGCGAAGTCTTACGAGCAGTACTTC
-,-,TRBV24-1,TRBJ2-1,CATSDTGDEQFF,TGTGCCACCAGTGATACGGGGGATGAGCAGTTCTTC
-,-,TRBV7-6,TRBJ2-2,CASSSSTGNTGELFF,TGTGCCAGCAGCTCTTCGACAGGGAACACCGGGGAGCTGTTTTTT
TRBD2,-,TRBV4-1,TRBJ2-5,CASSQATSGQETQYF,TGCGCCAGCAGCCAAGCGACTAGCGGGCAAGAGACCCAGTACTTC
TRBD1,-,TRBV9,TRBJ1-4,CASSVGQGAAGEKLFF,TGTGCCAGCAGCGTAGGACAGGGGGCGGCGGGTGAAAAACTGTTTTTT
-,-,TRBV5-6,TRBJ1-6,CASSLQAGVVDSPLHF,TGTGCCAGCAGCTTGCAGGCAGGGGTAGTGGATTCACCCCTCCACTTT
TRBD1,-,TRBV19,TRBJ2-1,CASSRGTGSQFF,TGTGCCAGTAGCCGGGGGACAGGCAGTCAGTTCTTC
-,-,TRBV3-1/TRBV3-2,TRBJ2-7,CASSQRGTYEQYF,TGTGCCAGCAGCCAACGAGGGACCTACGAGCAGTACTTC
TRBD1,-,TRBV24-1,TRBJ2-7,CATSGTGGEQYF,TGTGCCACCAGCGGGACAGGGGGCGAGCAGTACTTC
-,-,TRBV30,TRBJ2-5,CAWTLPGAQYF,TGTGCCTGGACCCTCCCCGGGGCCCAGTACTTC
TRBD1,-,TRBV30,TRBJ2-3,CAWTGQADTQYF,TGTGCCTGGACAGGACAGGCAGATACGCAGTATTTT
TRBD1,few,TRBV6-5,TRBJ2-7,CASSSLGQAEYEQYF,TGTGCCAGCAGTTCCCTGGGACAGGCGGAGTACGAGCAGTACTTC
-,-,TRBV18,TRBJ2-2,CASSPRRGAGELFF,TGTGCCAGCTCACCACGGAGGGGTGCCGGGGAGCTGTTTTTT
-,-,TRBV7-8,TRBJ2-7,CASSLVLRTAEQYF,TGTGCCAGCAGCTTAGTTCTTCGGACAGCCGAGCAGTACTTC
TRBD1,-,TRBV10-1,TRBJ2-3,CASSERTGITTDTQYF,TGCGCCAGCAGTGAGAGGACAGGAATAACCACAGATACGCAGTATTTT
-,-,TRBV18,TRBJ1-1,CASSPPGDSPTEAFF,TGTGCCAGCTCACCTCCGGGGGACTCGCCCACTGAAGCTTTCTTT
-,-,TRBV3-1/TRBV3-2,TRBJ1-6,CASSLPGERSPLHF,TGTGCCAGCAGCCTTCCTGGGGAGAGGTCACCCCTCCACTTT
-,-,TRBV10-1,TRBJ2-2,CASRPANTGELFF,TGCGCCAGCAGGCCAGCGAACACCGGGGAGCTGTTTTTT
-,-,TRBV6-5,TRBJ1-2,CASSTTGLTF,TGTGCCAGCAGCACGACAGGCCTCACCTTC
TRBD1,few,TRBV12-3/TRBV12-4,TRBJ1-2,CASSLGQGYGYTF,TGTGCCAGCAGTTTAGGACAGGGTTATGGCTACACCTTC
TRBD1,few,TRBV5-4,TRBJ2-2,CASSRGGTGKTTGELFF,TGTGCCAGCAGCAGGGGGGGGACAGGGAAAACCACCGGGGAGCTGTTTTTT
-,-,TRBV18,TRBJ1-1,CASSPVSGYGTEAFF,TGTGCCAGCTCACCGGTGTCAGGGTACGGCACTGAAGCTTTCTTT
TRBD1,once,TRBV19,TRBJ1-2,CASTLTGPLSPGQGGGYTF,TGTGCCAGTACCCTCACTGGCCCACTCAGCCCGGGACAGGGAGGCGGCTACACCTTC
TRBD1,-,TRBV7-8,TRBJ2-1,CASSLAGTGMIDEQFF,TGTGCCAGCAGCTTAGCCGGGACAGGGATGATCGATGAGCAGTTCTTC
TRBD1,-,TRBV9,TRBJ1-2,CASSVAPTGGVYGYTF,TGTGCCAGCAGCGTAGCTCCTACAGGGGGCGTCTATGGCTACACCTTC
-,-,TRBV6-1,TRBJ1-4,CASSGTGKGTNEKLFF,TGTGCCAGCAGTGGTACCGGGAAAGGGACTAATGAAAAACTGTTTTTT
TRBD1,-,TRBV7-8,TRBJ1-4,CASSLATGGTTNEKLFF,TGTGCCAGCAGCTTAGCGACAGGGGGGACAACTAATGAAAAACTGTTTTTT
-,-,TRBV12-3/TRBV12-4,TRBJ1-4,CASRGRYGEKLFF,TGTGCCAGCAGGGGGCGATATGGTGAAAAACTGTTTTTT
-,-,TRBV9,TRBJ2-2,CASSLRQGGTGELFF,TGTGCCAGCAGCCTCCGACAGGGAGGCACCGGGGAGCTGTTTTTT
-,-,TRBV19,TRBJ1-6,CASSMRLNNSPLHF,TGTGCCAGTAGTATGAGGCTTAATAATTCACCCCTCCACTTT
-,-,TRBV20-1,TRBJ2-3,CSASPPDSHTDTQYF,TGCAGTGCTAGTCCCCCGGACTCTCACACAGATACGCAGTATTTT
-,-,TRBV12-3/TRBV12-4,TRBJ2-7,CASSAAYEQYF,TGTGCCAGCAGCGCAGCCTACGAGCAGTACTTC
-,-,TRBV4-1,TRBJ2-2,CASSQPGQNTGELFF,TGCGCCAGCAGCCAGCCGGGACAGAACACCGGGGAGCTGTTTTTT
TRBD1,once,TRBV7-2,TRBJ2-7,CASSPGDRNYEQYF,TGTGCCAGCAGCCCTGGGGACAGGAACTACGAGCAGTACTTC
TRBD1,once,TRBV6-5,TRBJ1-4,CASSLTGGQREKLFF,TGTGCCAGCAGCCTGACAGGGGGGCAGCGGGAAAAACTGTTTTTT
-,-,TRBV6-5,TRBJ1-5,CASSPIGRGQPQHF,TGTGCCAGCAGCCCCATCGGTCGGGGTCAGCCCCAGCATTTT
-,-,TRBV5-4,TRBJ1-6,CATGLDFEVYNSPLHF,TGTGCCACCGGACTCGATTTTGAAGTTTACAATTCACCCCTCCACTTT
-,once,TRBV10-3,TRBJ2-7,CAISESYSEQYF,TGTGCCATCAGTGAGTCCTACAGCGAGCAGTACTTC